This T cell receptor beta chain was documented in a study of post-analysis software for immune sequencing data. Study as a whole: Relapsing-remitting, secondary progressive and progressive-relapsing forms of multiple sclerosis all featured among disease courses.

The V gene end was trimmed by 3 bases and the J gene end by 7 bases; junction bases not matched to a gene: 14. The CDR3 has 17 amino acids. CDR1 is MDHEN and CDR2 is SYDVKM in the germline V gene. Built from TCR beta cDNA, the libraries had unique molecular identifiers in them. TCRdb re-called the PCR reads through MiXCR, storing one row per CDR3 protein. The table shows 450,000 or so distinct CDR3 sequences, with 40% to 55% occurring only once. Concerning this clonotype: Its cognate antigen is unknown.

Findings and limits, study-wide: There was significantly lower normalized Chao1 diversity in multiple sclerosis patients than in controls. Samples from a shared batch, those prepared together, strongly co-clustered by F measure. Roughly 5 TRBV segments were significantly more frequent in patients than in controls. TRBV5-6, TRBV5-1 and TRBV20-1 were among these segments.

This sequence originates from a girl aged 5 to 17 with multiple sclerosis. The gene calls are TRBV28 and TRBJ2-1, with 8 bases lining up with TRBD2. The sample comprised blood. The CDR3 is CASSFLRLSGSGNEQFF. CDR3 nucleotide sequence: TGTGCCAGCAGTTTCCTCCGCCTGAGCGGGAGTGGGAATGAGCAGTTCTTC. Drawing the rest from reference TRBV28 and TRBJ2-1, the complete variable domain is DVKVTQSSRYLVKRTGEKVFLECVQDMDHENMFWYRQDPGLGLRLIYFSYDVKMKEKGDIPEGYSVSREKKERFSLILESASTNQTSMYLCASSFLRLSGSGNEQFFGPGTRLTVL.